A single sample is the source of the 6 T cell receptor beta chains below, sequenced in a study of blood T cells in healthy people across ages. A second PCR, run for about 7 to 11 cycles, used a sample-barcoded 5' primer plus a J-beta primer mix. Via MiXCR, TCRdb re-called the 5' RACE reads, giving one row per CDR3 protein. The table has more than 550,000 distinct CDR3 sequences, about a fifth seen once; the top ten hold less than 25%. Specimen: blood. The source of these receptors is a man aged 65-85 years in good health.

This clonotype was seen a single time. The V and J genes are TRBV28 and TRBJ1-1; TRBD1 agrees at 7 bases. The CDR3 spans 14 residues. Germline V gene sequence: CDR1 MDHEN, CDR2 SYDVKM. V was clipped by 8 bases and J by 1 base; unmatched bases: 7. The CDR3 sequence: CASRVEGANTEAFF. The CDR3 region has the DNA TGTGCCAGCCGCGTGGAGGGGGCGAACACTGAAGCTTTCTTT.

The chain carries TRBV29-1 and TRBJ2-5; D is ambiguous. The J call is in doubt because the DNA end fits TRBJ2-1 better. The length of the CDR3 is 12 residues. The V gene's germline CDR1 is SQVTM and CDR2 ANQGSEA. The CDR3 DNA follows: TGCAGCGGGAATCCCGTTAGGGATGAGCAGTTCTTC. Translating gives CSGNPVRDEQFF.

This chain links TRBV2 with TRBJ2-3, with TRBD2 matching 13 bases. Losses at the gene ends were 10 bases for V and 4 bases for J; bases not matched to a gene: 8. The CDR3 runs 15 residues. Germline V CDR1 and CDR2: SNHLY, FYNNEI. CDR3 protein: CAISTSGRPSDTQYF. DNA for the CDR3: TGTGCCATCTCGACTAGCGGGAGGCCTTCAGATACGCAGTATTTT.

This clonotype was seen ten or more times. CDR3 amino acids: CATGGGYGYTF. As DNA, the CDR3 is TGTGCCACGGGGGGGGGCTATGGCTACACCTTC. This chain uses TRBV28 with TRBJ1-2; D might be TRBD1 (5 bases). CDR1 is MDHEN, CDR2 SYDVKM, per germline. CDR3 length: 11 amino acids. The V end lost 10 bases, the J end lost 4 bases, and 10 bases lay between the germline ends.

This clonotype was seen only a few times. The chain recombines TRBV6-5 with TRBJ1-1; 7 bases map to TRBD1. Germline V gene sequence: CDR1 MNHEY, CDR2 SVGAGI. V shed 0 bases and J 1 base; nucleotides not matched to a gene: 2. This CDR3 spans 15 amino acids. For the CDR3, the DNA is TGTGCCAGCAGTTACTCGAACAGGGGGAACACTGAAGCTTTCTTT. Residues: CASSYSNRGNTEAFF.

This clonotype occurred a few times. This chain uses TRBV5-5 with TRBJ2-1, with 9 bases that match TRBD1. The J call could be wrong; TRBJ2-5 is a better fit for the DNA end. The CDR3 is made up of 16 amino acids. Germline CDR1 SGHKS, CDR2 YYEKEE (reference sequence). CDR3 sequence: CASSSSTGGERETQYF. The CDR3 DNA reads TGTGCCAGCAGCTCATCGACAGGGGGGGAGCGGGAGACCCAGTACTTC.